This T cell receptor (beta chain) emerged from a study of graft-versus-host responses after intestinal transplantation (dated by TCRdb to the early 2020s). At the level of the whole study: The transplants that recipients received were multivisceral, liver-intestinal, or isolated intestinal. Rather than being sequenced by the commercial service, samples from three later patients were sequenced in-house on an Illumina MiSeq and processed with MiXCR. After intestinal transplantation, graft-versus-host and host-versus-graft alloreactive T cell clones in the graft, circulation and bone marrow were tracked using bulk TCR-beta CDR3 sequencing. A peak of at least 4% donor T cells among recipient peripheral blood mononuclear cells was the definition used for donor T cell macrochimerism. The cohort enrolled around 23 intestinal transplant recipients including one retransplant, and a few patients lacking pretransplant specimens were excluded. All recipients received anti-thymocyte globulin induction followed by maintenance tacrolimus and steroids for about three years. To identify alloreactive clones, pre-transplant mixed lymphocyte reaction products were sequenced and then compared with unstimulated pre-transplant donor and recipient T cells. Overall study results and their limits: Early after transplant, peak levels of circulating GvH clones were found to be associated with declines in HvG clones. Conclusions were limited by the relatively low number and heterogeneity of intestinal transplant patients. GvH clones were detected in recipient bone marrow, and some of these GvH clones were observed earlier in ileal mucosa or blood, consistent with an intestinal mucosal origin. In the allografts of patients with donor T cell macrochimerism, GvH to HvG T cell clonal ratios were high.

Of note for this clone: What antigen it recognizes has not been identified. No clone much larger than this one lies a single base away; base qualities are absent.

In the germline V gene (reference sequence), CDR1 corresponds to SEHNR and CDR2 to FQNEAQ. Reading from cysteine to phenylalanine, the CDR3 counts 15 amino acids. Kept here is only the CDR3 DNA, which spans 45 bases and is read in frame from base 1. Unmatched junction bases come to 3, with V trimmed by 4 bases and J by 5 bases. In light of the paper, this sample's time point label describes: cells obtained before transplantation from donor or recipient. CD3+CD4+ and CD3+CD8+ populations were FACS-sorted from unstimulated pre-transplant donor and recipient cells taken from spleen or lymph nodes. The library was made by the immunoSEQ multiplex PCR assay. For most patients, genomic DNA was isolated with the Qiagen DNeasy Blood and Tissue Kit and shipped frozen to Adaptive Biotechnologies for TCR sequencing. For most patients, genomic DNA was subjected to high-throughput TCR-beta CDR3 sequencing by Adaptive Biotechnologies. The authors processed their data as follows. TCR sequencing data were retrieved from Adaptive's ImmunoSEQ software for around 19 patients, whereas three other patients were processed with MiXCR and VDJtools. CD4 versus CD8 sorting errors were corrected by removing sequences found in both subsets at a frequency ratio below 5:1. Because the origin of CDR3 nucleotide sequences shared between donor and recipient could not be assigned, those sequences were removed. Alloreactive clones required at least 2-fold expansion over unstimulated cells and minimum CFSE-low frequency of 0.002% (template counts) or 0.001% (read counts). Clones were considered mappable if detected in sequenced pre-transplant spleen, lymph node, or MLR CFSE-low populations of the donor or recipient. The cumulative frequency of alloreactive clones was calculated as a percentage of all sequences, weighted by copy number. The immuneACCESS repertoire file appears here via TCRdb, limited to in-frame rearrangements. These files lack a portion of the clones; in checked studies, under half of the deficit traces to unresolved V genes, and the cause of the others is not known. That table furnishes V, J and clone size, whereas the DNA furnished D and trimming. The sample has about 90,000 clones on record, more than 85% of them singletons. The top ten clonotypes cover 0.5% of the sample.

The source material was unstimulated CD8+ T cells sorted from spleen or lymph node cells, sampled before intestinal transplant. This TCR derives from a human donor who received an intestinal transplant. Recombination connected TRBV7-9 to TRBJ2-2, with 11 middle bases fitting TRBD2. The bases read TGTGCCAGCAGCTCTTGGACTAGCGGGACCGGGGAGCTGTTTTTT. Its amino acids are CASSSWTSGTGELFF.